This TCR beta chain came from a study of T cell changes during pregnancy in multiple sclerosis. This clone has a single count. The table came from immunoSEQ multiplex PCR; TCRdb's copy has only in-frame clones and leaves some out. The table records 30,000 to 40,000 clones, roughly 89% of them present only once. The receptor was derived from a female donor with multiple sclerosis, enrolled in a pregnancy study. The sample was CD8+ T cells from peripheral blood mononuclear cells, taken before pregnancy.

The CDR3 coding sequence is TGTGCCAGCAGCTTAGGGAGCGACGAGCAGTACTTC. Translating it yields CASSLGSDEQYF. This sequence joins TRBV7-9 and TRBJ2-7; no firm D call. V gave up 1 base and J gave up 5 bases, with 6 bases separating them. The CDR3 length is 12 residues. The germline CDR1 and CDR2 sequences are SEHNR and FQNEAQ (reference sequence).